One and the same sample provided the 19 T cell receptor beta chains below, sequenced in a study of T cell responses to AZD1222 COVID-19 vaccine. Some clones are missing from TCRdb's copy, which holds only in-frame ones; the method was immunoSEQ multiplex PCR. The data contain about 85,000 clones, about 85% of them singletons. This specimen consisted of peripheral blood, obtained 28 days after the second AZD1222 dose. The receptors were gathered from an adult who received the AZD1222 COVID-19 vaccine.

As DNA, the CDR3 is TGTGCCAGCAGTTTAAGCAGGGGGCAGGTCACCGGGGAGCTGTTTTTT. Translation: CASSLSRGQVTGELFF. The V gene is TRBV27, the J gene TRBJ2-2, with 8 positions matching TRBD1. From germline, CDR1 is MNHEY and CDR2 SMNVEV (reference sequence). The V and J ends lost 2 bases and 4 bases, in that order; junction bases with no gene match: 6. The CDR3 runs to 16 residues.

This rearrangement joins TRBV7-9 to TRBJ2-3; perhaps TRBD2 as D (5 bases). Germline CDR1 and CDR2: SEHNR and FQNEAQ (reference sequence). Trimming took off 3 bases at V and 2 bases at J, with 15 bases between the two ends. The CDR3 consists of 16 residues. CDR3 in DNA: TGTGCCAGCAGCTTTGGTGAGGGTAAGGCCACAGATACGCAGTATTTT. This translates into CASSFGEGKATDTQYF. The full variable domain, with the rest looked up from reference TRBV7-9 and TRBJ2-3, is DTGVSQNPRHKITKRGQNVTFRCDPISEHNRLYWYRQTLGQGPEFLTYFQNEAQLEKSRLLSDRFSAERPKGSFSTLEIQRTEQGDSAMYLCASSFGEGKATDTQYFGPGTRLTVL.

This clone was recorded once. An end of the junction does not agree with germline; a read error may underlie this. The chain uses TRBV5-1 and TRBJ2-3, with 12 bases identical to TRBD1. The CDR3 extends over 12 amino acids. Germline V gene sequence: CDR1 SGHRS, CDR2 YFSETQ. CDR3 bases: TGCGCCAGCAGCTTGGGGGACAGGGGGCGAGATTTC. Its translation: CASSLGDRGRDF.

The V gene is TRBV28, the J gene TRBJ2-3; 12 positions agree with TRBD2. Germline V CDR1 and CDR2: MDHEN, SYDVKM. V lost 3 bases to trimming and J lost 5 bases; unmatched junction nucleotides: 6. The CDR3 covers 16 residues. In DNA form, the CDR3 reads TGTGCCAGCAGTTTGACTAGCGGGAGTATGCGAGATACGCAGTATTTT. It yields the protein CASSLTSGSMRDTQYF.

The chain links TRBV7-3 to TRBJ1-1; D might be TRBD1 (5 bases). This CDR3 comprises 13 residues. Germline CDR1 and CDR2: SGHTA and FQGTGA. The germline V and J ends were trimmed by 4 bases and 4 bases, with 10 bases remaining between them. This CDR3 is CASSYRQATEAFF. For the CDR3, the DNA is TGTGCCAGCAGCTACAGGCAAGCCACTGAAGCTTTCTTT.

The J gene is TRBJ1-1, the V gene TRBV18; D is uncertain. CDR3 size: 14 residues. The germline V and J ends were trimmed by 4 bases and 0 bases, with 9 bases remaining between them. From germline, CDR1 is KGHSH and CDR2 LQKENI. In nucleotides, the CDR3 is TGTGCCAGCTCACGGACGGATATGAACACTGAAGCTTTCTTT. Its protein is CASSRTDMNTEAFF. The full variable domain, in which reference TRBV18 and TRBJ1-1 provide the parts outside the CDR3, is NAGVMQNPRHLVRRRGQEARLRCSPMKGHSHVYWYRQLPEEGLKFMVYLQKENIIDESGMPKERFSAEFPKEGPSILRIQQVVRGDSAAYFCASSRTDMNTEAFFGQGTRLTVV.

The CDR3 reads CAWAWGGGRGEQYF. CDR3 coding DNA: TGTGCCTGGGCCTGGGGAGGGGGACGGGGCGAGCAGTACTTC. V and J are TRBV30 and TRBJ2-7, with a possible D match to TRBD2 (7 bases). The CDR3 consists of 14 residues. The V gene's germline CDR1 is GTSNPN and CDR2 SVGIG (reference sequence). The V and J ends lost 5 bases and 6 bases respectively, with 20 bases between them.

This clone was detected only once. The chain employs TRBV6-5 and TRBJ1-6; 9 nucleotides match TRBD1. The trim removed 10 bases at V and 7 bases at J, leaving 8 bases unmatched. This CDR3 contains 14 residues. Germline-derived CDR1 and CDR2 are MNHEY and SVGAGI. The CDR3 bases are TGTGCCACCGCACCGGGACAGGGAAATTCACCCCTCCACTTT. Protein sequence: CATAPGQGNSPLHF.

Regarding this clone: This sample also contains other DNA sequences that code for the same CDR3. The rearrangement uses TRBV4-1 and TRBJ2-1; no clear D. The CDR3 is 13 amino acids. CDR1 is MGHRA, CDR2 YSYEKL, per germline. V dropped 1 base and J dropped 3 bases, with 4 bases sitting between them. The CDR3 DNA reads as TGCGCCAGCAGCCAAGTAGACTACAATGAGCAGTTCTTC. Translated: CASSQVDYNEQFF.

The rearrangement joins TRBV4-2 to TRBJ2-7, with D possibly being TRBD2 (5 bases). V gave up 4 bases and J gave up 0 bases, with 10 bases separating them. Germline CDR1 is LGHNA and CDR2 is YNFKEQ. The CDR3 contains 14 residues. The CDR3 region is CASSREGSSYEQYF. The CDR3 DNA reads as TGTGCCAGCAGCCGAGAGGGCAGCTCCTACGAGCAGTACTTC.

This clone has a handful of counts. The chain combines TRBV27 with TRBJ1-1, with TRBD1 matching over 10 bases. The CDR3 has 14 amino acids. V gave up 5 bases and J gave up 4 bases; unmatched junction bases: 4. Per germline, CDR1 MNHEY and CDR2 SMNVEV (reference sequence). The chain's CDR3 is CASSRQGALTEAFF. In DNA, the CDR3 is TGTGCCAGCAGTAGACAGGGGGCGCTCACTGAAGCTTTCTTT.

The chain links TRBV9 to TRBJ2-1, with 7 nucleotides matching TRBD2. CDR3 length: 15 amino acids. With 4 bases clipped from V and 8 bases from J, the junction kept 12 bases outside the gene matches. Germline CDR1 is SGDLS and CDR2 is YYNGEE. The CDR3 DNA sequence: TGTGCCAGCAGCTCCGCGGGAGCTAGCAGGGATGAGCAGTTCTTC. Protein: CASSSAGASRDEQFF. The full variable domain, completed using reference TRBV9 and TRBJ2-1, is DSGVTQTPKHLITATGQRVTLRCSPRSGDLSVYWYQQSLDQGLQFLIQYYNGEERAKGNILERFSAQQFPDLHSELNLSSLELGDSALYFCASSSAGASRDEQFFGPGTRLTVL.

This clone was detected a few times. This sequence joins TRBV10-2 and TRBJ2-5; 7 nucleotides line up with TRBD2. J gave up 4 bases and V 4 bases, and 0 bases lay outside the gene matches. Germline CDR1 WSHSY, CDR2 SAAADI. The CDR3 has 12 amino acids. The CDR3 protein is CASSGGGETQYF. The CDR3 region has the DNA TGCGCCAGCAGTGGGGGGGGAGAGACCCAGTACTTC.

The chain joins TRBV19 to TRBJ1-1; no clear D. V lost 5 bases, J lost 5 bases, and 15 bases lay in between. CDR3 size: 14 residues. From germline, CDR1 is LNHDA and CDR2 SQIVND (reference sequence). In nucleotides, the CDR3 is TGTGCCAGTAGTGGGTGGAGGAGAAGGACTGAAGCTTTCTTT. Translation: CASSGWRRRTEAFF.

The chain joins TRBV30 to TRBJ2-7; 10 bases fit TRBD1. Looked up from germline, CDR1 is GTSNPN and CDR2 is SVGIG (reference sequence). J lost 7 bases, V lost 0 bases, and 9 bases had no gene match. CDR3 length: 15 residues. The CDR3 sequence is CAWSVLRQGAREQYF. The CDR3, as DNA: TGTGCCTGGAGTGTACTTCGACAGGGGGCAAGGGAGCAGTACTTC.

This rearrangement joins TRBV27 to TRBJ2-7; TRBD2 aligns across 11 bases. In germline, CDR1 is MNHEY, CDR2 SMNVEV (reference sequence). The CDR3 consists of 13 residues. The V and J ends lost 4 bases and 10 bases, in that order; junction bases with no gene match: 6. In DNA, the CDR3 is TGTGCCAGCAGTTCCAGGACTAGCGGGTTACAGTACTTC. Translated: CASSSRTSGLQYF.

Comments on this clone: The same CDR3 also results from other DNA sequences found in this sample. The rearrangement uses TRBV5-1 and TRBJ2-7; the match to TRBD1 covers 7 bases. Germline CDR1 SGHRS, CDR2 YFSETQ. The CDR3 totals 14 residues. V shed 1 base, J shed 0 bases, and the junction held 1 base outside the gene matches. CDR3 region: CASSLWDSSYEQYF. The CDR3 DNA reads as TGCGCCAGCAGCTTGTGGGACAGCTCCTACGAGCAGTACTTC.

V and J are TRBV25-1 and TRBJ2-7; D might be TRBD2 (6 bases). The CDR3 loop spans 13 amino acids. From germline, CDR1 is MGHDK and CDR2 SYGVNS. V gave up 8 bases and J gave up 3 bases, with 14 bases separating them. The DNA for the CDR3 is TGTGCCAGCTTCGGAGGGCGAGGCTACGAGCAGTACTTC. Its protein product is CASFGGRGYEQYF.

The rearrangement links TRBV12-3 or TRBV12-4 to TRBJ2-7; a possible D gene is TRBD2 (5 bases). V was shortened by 2 bases and J by 7 bases, with 12 bases between the two germline ends. This CDR3 is built from 13 residues. The CDR3 bases are TGTGCCAGCAGTTTATTCGCATCGGGGGAGCAGTACTTC. Amino acids: CASSLFASGEQYF.